Each of the 20 T cell receptor beta chains below was sequenced from the same sample in a study of cytomegalovirus exposure and HLA in healthy donors. Both 60 Vbeta primers and 13 Jbeta primers went into the PCR. Generated by immunoSEQ multiplex PCR, the TCRdb table keeps only in-frame clones and is missing some. In the table there are about 160,000 clones, 84% of which are singletons. The sample taken for sequencing was PBMCs. These receptors were obtained from a middle-aged man in good health and CMV-seropositive.

The genes are TRBV4-2 and TRBJ1-5, with a weak D call TRBD1 (5 bases). The CDR3 totals 14 residues. The germline CDR1 and CDR2 sequences are LGHNA and YNFKEQ. Trimming shortened V by 4 bases and J by 7 bases, and 14 bases separated the two germline ends. CDR3 nucleotide sequence: TGTGCCAGCAGCCCGGGAGGGGCGAGCCAGCCCCAGCATTTT. This gives the protein CASSPGGASQPQHF.

The chain recombines TRBV29-1 with TRBJ2-2; D perhaps matches TRBD1 (8 bases). The CDR3 consists of 17 residues. Germline loops: CDR1 SQVTM, CDR2 ANQGSEA. Trimming removed 7 bases at V and 4 bases at J, with 25 bases between. The CDR3 spells CSAMTQGGDPRTGELFF. The CDR3 nucleotides read TGCAGCGCCATGACACAGGGGGGGGACCCACGCACCGGGGAGCTGTTTTTT.

V usage is TRBV6-5 and J usage is TRBJ2-1; no clear D gene. The CDR3 is made up of 12 amino acids. Trimming took off 5 bases at V and 7 bases at J, with 9 bases between the two ends. Germline assignment: CDR1 MNHEY and CDR2 SVGAGI. CDR3 in amino acids: CASSPTANEQFF. For the CDR3, the DNA is TGTGCCAGCAGTCCCACCGCGAATGAGCAGTTCTTC.

The J gene is TRBJ1-1, the V gene TRBV29-1; D perhaps matches TRBD1 (6 bases). V gave up 3 bases and J gave up 4 bases, with 9 bases separating them. The CDR3 is made up of 12 amino acids. Germline V gives CDR1 SQVTM, CDR2 ANQGSEA. DNA for the CDR3: TGCAGCGTTGAGGGCAGGGGCACTGAAGCTTTCTTT. Encoded protein: CSVEGRGTEAFF.

The chain links TRBV5-1 to TRBJ2-2; 8 positions agree with TRBD1. The CDR3 has 14 residues. CDR1 is SGHRS, CDR2 YFSETQ, per germline. V shed 5 bases and J 5 bases; nucleotides not matched to a gene: 5. Here the CDR3 reads CASSAGGITGELFF. The CDR3 nucleotides are TGCGCCAGCAGTGCAGGGGGCATTACCGGGGAGCTGTTTTTT.

The chain is built from TRBV5-6 and TRBJ2-2, with 10 bases lining up with TRBD2. The CDR3 runs 15 residues. V trimming: 1 base; J trimming: 6 bases; junction bases outside the gene matches: 3. Germline CDR1 reads SGHDT; CDR2 reads YYEEEE. CDR3 sequence (DNA): TGTGCCAGCAGCTTGCTAGCGGGAGATGCCGGGGAGCTGTTTTTT. Its translation is CASSLLAGDAGELFF.

The rearrangement uses TRBV11-2 and TRBJ2-7, with 8 bases matching TRBD1. V lost 3 bases to trimming and J lost 5 bases; unmatched junction nucleotides: 9. The CDR3 consists of 15 residues. The V gene's germline CDR1 is SGHAT and CDR2 FQNNGV. CDR3 protein: CASSFDRGTIDEQYF. CDR3 DNA: TGTGCCAGCAGCTTTGACAGGGGTACGATCGACGAGCAGTACTTC.

Only one count was recorded for this clone. Additional DNA sequences in this sample encode the identical CDR3. The rearrangement joins TRBV5-5 to TRBJ2-7; tentatively, D is TRBD2 (6 bases). Germline CDR1 reads SGHKS; CDR2 reads YYEKEE (reference sequence). Trimming shortened V by 2 bases and J by 7 bases, and 10 bases separated the two germline ends. The CDR3 contains 12 residues. CDR3 amino acids: CASSFSGGEQYF. The DNA of the CDR3 is TGTGCCAGCAGCTTCTCCGGGGGTGAGCAGTACTTC. The variable domain in full, completed from reference TRBV5-5 and TRBJ2-7, reads DAGVTQSPTHLIKTRGQQVTLRCSPISGHKSVSWYQQVLGQGPQFIFQYYEKEERGRGNFPDRFSARQFPNYSSELNVNALLLGDSALYLCASSFSGGEQYFGPGTRLTVT.

This chain connects TRBV29-1 to TRBJ2-2, with TRBD2 matching 14 bases. Germline V gene data show CDR1 as SQVTM and CDR2 as ANQGSEA. The CDR3 consists of 18 residues. The ends lost 7 bases at V and 4 bases at J; junction bases unmatched: 14. CDR3 nucleotides: TGCAGCGCTGGGACTAGCGGGAGTCCGGAATGGGGCACCGGGGAGCTGTTTTTT. It encodes CSAGTSGSPEWGTGELFF.

The gene calls are TRBV7-2 and TRBJ2-7; D is undetermined. V was shortened by 4 bases and J by 3 bases, with 13 bases between the two germline ends. Germline values: CDR1 SGHTA, CDR2 FQGNSA. CDR3 length: 14 amino acids. The CDR3 here is CASSSWPSHYEQYV. Here the CDR3 DNA reads TGTGCCAGCAGCTCGTGGCCTAGTCACTACGAGCAGTACGTC.

The chain recombines TRBV27 with TRBJ2-3; D gene uncertain. CDR1 is MNHEY, CDR2 SMNVEV, per germline (reference sequence). The germline V and J ends were trimmed by 6 bases and 2 bases, with 12 bases remaining between them. This CDR3 has 14 amino acids. The CDR3 bases are TGTGCCAGCAGCTATCCCCATGACACAGATACGCAGTATTTT. Its translation: CASSYPHDTDTQYF.

This clone showed up just once. This rearrangement joins TRBV18 to TRBJ2-1; 12 bases map to TRBD2. Germline V gives CDR1 KGHSH, CDR2 LQKENI. The J segment lost 1 base and the V segment lost 5 bases, leaving 6 bases of the junction unmatched. The CDR3 has 17 residues. CDR3 region: CASSSLAGGSSYNEQFF. The CDR3 coding sequence is TGTGCCAGCTCATCTCTAGCGGGGGGGTCTTCCTACAATGAGCAGTTCTTC.

This chain joins TRBV7-8 and TRBJ2-3, with D unresolved. The length of the CDR3 is 15 residues. The germline V and J ends were trimmed by 5 bases and 3 bases, with 15 bases remaining between them. Germline assignment: CDR1 SGHVS and CDR2 FQNEAQ. CDR3 loop: CASSPSPGLTDTQYF. CDR3 in DNA: TGTGCCAGCAGCCCTAGTCCGGGTCTTACAGATACGCAGTATTTT. The full variable domain, in which reference TRBV7-8 and TRBJ2-3 provide the parts outside the CDR3, is GAGVSQSPRYKVAKRGQDVALRCDPISGHVSLFWYQQALGQGPEFLTYFQNEAQLDKSGLPSDRFFAERPEGSVSTLKIQRTQQEDSAVYLCASSPSPGLTDTQYFGPGTRLTVL.

The V and J genes are TRBV6-1 and TRBJ2-7; tentatively, D is TRBD1 (6 bases). CDR1 is MNHNS and CDR2 is SASEGT in the germline V gene. There are 12 residues in the CDR3. Trimming took 2 bases from V and 7 from J, leaving 9 bases between them. Here the CDR3 reads CASSETGTEQYF. CDR3 nucleotide sequence: TGTGCCAGCAGTGAAACCGGGACAGAGCAGTACTTC.

J is TRBJ2-1 and V is TRBV27, with 9 positions matching TRBD2. This CDR3 region has 17 residues. Germline lookup yields CDR1 MNHEY and CDR2 SMNVEV (reference sequence). The J segment lost 3 bases and the V segment lost 6 bases, leaving 12 bases of the junction unmatched. The CDR3, as DNA: TGTGCCAGCAGATCAGCGGGAGGAGCCCACTTCTACAATGAGCAGTTCTTC. Translating gives CASRSAGGAHFYNEQFF.

The rearrangement links TRBV11-2 to TRBJ2-4; TRBD2 agrees at 7 bases. Germline-derived CDR1 and CDR2 are SGHAT and FQNNGV. The CDR3 totals 15 residues. V was clipped by 3 bases and J by 4 bases; unmatched bases: 6. CDR3 sequence: CASSFGGAGKNIQYF. The CDR3 DNA follows: TGTGCCAGCAGCTTTGGGGGAGCGGGGAAAAACATTCAGTACTTC.

The rearrangement links TRBV18 to TRBJ1-1; 9 positions agree with TRBD1. Germline assignment: CDR1 KGHSH and CDR2 LQKENI. The junction had 11 bases not matched to a gene; V was cut back by 3 bases and J by 0 bases. The CDR3 has 18 amino acids. CDR3 region: CASSPSRDRDAMNTEAFF. The CDR3 DNA sequence: TGTGCCAGCTCACCTAGCCGGGACAGGGACGCTATGAACACTGAAGCTTTCTTT. Using reference TRBV18 and TRBJ1-1 for the parts outside the CDR3, the full variable domain is NAGVMQNPRHLVRRRGQEARLRCSPMKGHSHVYWYRQLPEEGLKFMVYLQKENIIDESGMPKERFSAEFPKEGPSILRIQQVVRGDSAAYFCASSPSRDRDAMNTEAFFGQGTRLTVV.

The V gene is TRBV27, the J gene TRBJ2-7, with 10 bases aligning to TRBD2. With V trimmed by 2 bases and J by 5 bases, 6 bases remained unmatched. Per germline, CDR1 MNHEY and CDR2 SMNVEV (reference sequence). The length of the CDR3 is 15 residues. CDR3 nucleotide sequence: TGTGCCAGCAGTTTAAGCGGGAGGGCCTACCACGAGCAGTACGTC. It codes for CASSLSGRAYHEQYV.

The chain joins TRBV18 to TRBJ2-2; 12 bases map to TRBD2. This CDR3 is built from 17 residues. Germline CDR1 and CDR2: KGHSH and LQKENI. With V trimmed by 3 bases and J by 5 bases, 7 bases remained unmatched. In DNA form, the CDR3 reads TGTGCCAGCTCACCCCCTTCTAGCGGGGGGGTGACCGGGGAGCTGTTTTTT. Protein sequence: CASSPPSSGGVTGELFF.

The V gene is TRBV5-6, the J gene TRBJ2-2, with a tentative D call TRBD1 (5 bases). Per the germline V gene, CDR1 is SGHDT and CDR2 is YYEEEE. CDR3 length: 16 residues. Trimming took off 2 bases at V and 6 bases at J, with 17 bases between the two ends. The CDR3 region has the DNA TGTGCCAGCAGCTTCTCTCCTCGACAGTCGCCCGGGGAGCTGTTTTTT. Translating it yields CASSFSPRQSPGELFF. The entire variable domain, with the rest obtained from reference TRBV5-6 and TRBJ2-2, is as follows: DAGVTQSPTHLIKTRGQQVTLRCSPKSGHDTVSWYQQALGQGPQFIFQYYEEEERQRGNFPDRFSGHQFPNYSSELNVNALLLGDSALYLCASSFSPRQSPGELFFGEGSRLTVL.